Included here is one T cell receptor beta chain sequence, with context. Its recognized antigen is unknown. No much larger clone exists at a distance of one base, and base qualities are not known. The CDR3 spans 11 residues, from the cysteine through the phenylalanine. The DNA shown is the 33-base CDR3, in frame from base 1. V loses 3 bases of germline sequence and J loses 7 bases, and the interval between the two ends is 6 bases. CDR1 and CDR2 are drawn from the germline V gene: SNHLY, FYNNEI. Library creation used the immunoSEQ multiplex PCR assay. Rearranged TCR beta chain sequences were amplified with the hsTCRB Kit following the manufacturer's protocol. An Illumina MiSeq was used to sequence the TCRB libraries. As for the original processing: The proprietary platform of the kit vendor was used for demultiplexing, trimming and gene mapping. TCRdb stores this immuneACCESS table with in-frame sequences only. Part of the clones is absent; in the studies checked, under half of the shortfall reflects unresolved V genes, and no reason is known for the rest. For V, J and clone size, that table is used; D and trimming come from the DNA. In this sample the table shows about 69,000 clones, around 90% of which occur a single time. The ten largest make up roughly 2% of the sample.

What the time point label conveys for this sample: week 35, safety follow-up. Every vaccine dose consisted of 300 ug of a 20-mer mutant IDH1 peptide in Montanide, administered subcutaneously together with topical imiquimod. Patients were given eight vaccinations, in weeks 1, 3, 5, 7, 11, 15, 19 and 23, which matched visits V03 through V10. All donors had newly diagnosed IDH1-mutant astrocytomas of WHO grade 3 or 4 that showed loss of nuclear ATRX. The samples were drawn from NOA16, a multicentre, single-arm, open-label phase I trial in Germany that tested a mutant IDH1 peptide vaccine in humans for the first time. Genomic DNA for TCRB sequencing was extracted from EDTA blood using the DNeasy Blood and Tissue Kit. This entry comes from a study of a mutant IDH1 vaccine in newly diagnosed glioma (dated by TCRdb to 2020 to 2022). For context, the study as a whole: Vaccination was initiated 4-6 weeks after radiotherapy alone, or concurrently with temozolomide cycles in the chemotherapy-containing groups. Of the approximately 29 treated patients, approximately 60% were male and 37.5% were female, and a mean age of around 40 years was recorded. Before enrollment, most patients had been given radiochemotherapy with temozolomide as standard therapy, while the rest had received either radiotherapy alone or temozolomide alone. The week-35 safety follow-up was designated visit V12, and the week-47 end of study was designated visit V13. Peripheral blood was drawn at six visits: V03 (baseline), V05, V07, V10, V12 and V13. Longitudinal TCRB deep sequencing was performed for about 25 treated patients wherever samples were available for exploratory analyses.

Study-wide findings and limitations: PBMC samples for TCRB deep sequencing were selected based on availability. It was noted by the authors that analyses of patient blood samples could not be reproduced owing to sample limitations. Changes in the top peripheral T cell clonotypes picked up by TCRB sequencing did not appear to be linked to pseudoprogression. Immune responses induced by the vaccine were seen in over 90% of patients across multiple MHC alleles.

The rearranged chain carries TRBV2 and TRBJ1-1; no D segment can be confidently identified. The source material was PBMCs, sampled from a glioma patient whose treatment included an IDH1 peptide vaccine. The receptor was isolated from a man aged 25 to 45 with glioma. The CDR3 corresponds to CASSDYREAFF. The DNA sequence is given as TGTGCCAGCAGTGATTACCGTGAAGCTTTCTTT.